The 22 T cell receptor beta chains below were found in one sample sequenced in a study of cytomegalovirus exposure and HLA in healthy donors. The PCR contained 60 Vbeta and 13 Jbeta primers. Method: immunoSEQ multiplex PCR; TCRdb's copy keeps in-frame clones and lacks some. Of about 130,000 clones in the sample, about four fifths were seen once. Sequences were obtained from PBMCs. All receptors come from a man aged 18 to 29 in good health and CMV-seronegative.

The V and J genes are TRBV2 and TRBJ1-2; TRBD1 might be the D (5 bases). CDR3 size: 15 residues. Germline V gives CDR1 SNHLY, CDR2 FYNNEI. V lost 6 bases and J lost 3, with 17 bases in between. CDR3 coding DNA: TGTGCCAGCAGACAACAGGCGCTACTGGACTATGGCTACACCTTC. Residues: CASRQQALLDYGYTF. Looking up the rest from reference TRBV2 and TRBJ1-2 gives the full variable domain: EPEVTQTPSHQVTQMGQEVILRCVPISNHLYFYWYRQILGQKVEFLVSFYNNEISEKSEIFDDQFSVERPDGSNFTLKIRSTKLEDSAMYFCASRQQALLDYGYTFGSGTRLTVV.

V and J are TRBV7-6 and TRBJ2-1; D possibly corresponds to TRBD2 (6 bases). CDR3 length equals 17 residues. Germline CDR1 is SGHVS and CDR2 is FNYEAQ. V was pared by 3 bases and J by 1 base, with 16 bases between. CDR3 bases: TGTGCCAGCAGCTTGCGGGGCAGGGCTGGATCCTACAATGAGCAGTTCTTC. Translation: CASSLRGRAGSYNEQFF. Full variable domain (rest looked up from reference TRBV7-6 and TRBJ2-1): GAGVSQSPRYKVTKRGQDVALRCDPISGHVSLYWYRQALGQGPEFLTYFNYEAQQDKSGLPNDRFSAERPEGSISTLTIQRTEQRDSAMYRCASSLRGRAGSYNEQFFGPGTRLTVL.

V and J are TRBV4-3 and TRBJ1-2; D perhaps matches TRBD1 (5 bases). The V end was cut by 1 base, the J end by 4 bases, with 19 bases between. The CDR3 is 17 residues long. Germline V CDR1 and CDR2: LGHNA, YSLEER. The CDR3 DNA reads as TGCGCCAGCAGCCAAGTATACCCACGGGGGAATTTCTATGGCTACACCTTC. It is translated as CASSQVYPRGNFYGYTF.

The chain employs TRBV29-1 and TRBJ2-1; 9 bases are a match to TRBD1. V was clipped by 6 bases and J by 5 bases; unmatched bases: 11. Germline V gives CDR1 SQVTM, CDR2 ANQGSEA. This CDR3 has 15 residues. DNA for the CDR3: TGCAGCGTGGTCTTCGGGACAGGGCGTCACAATGAGCAGTTCTTC. Translating gives CSVVFGTGRHNEQFF.

V gene TRBV7-9 combines with J gene TRBJ1-2; no firm D call. Trimming removed 1 base from V and 8 bases from J, with 8 bases in between. CDR1 and CDR2 from the germline V gene are SEHNR and FQNEAQ (reference sequence). The length of the CDR3 is 12 residues. The CDR3 here is CASSLGREGYTF. In DNA, the CDR3 is TGTGCCAGCAGCTTAGGACGGGAGGGCTACACCTTC.

The chain couples TRBV4-1 to TRBJ1-2; no firm D call. The length of the CDR3 is 15 residues. Per the germline V gene, CDR1 is MGHRA and CDR2 is YSYEKL. V was cut by 4 bases and J by 4 bases, with 16 bases left in between. CDR3 sequence: CASSRAGEITYGYTF. The CDR3 coding sequence is TGCGCCAGCAGCCGGGCCGGGGAGATTACCTATGGCTACACCTTC.

The chain couples TRBV5-6 to TRBJ2-5, with D tentatively TRBD1 (5 bases). CDR3 length: 13 amino acids. The V gene lost 2 bases and the J gene lost 5 bases, with 10 bases spanning the gap. CDR1 and CDR2 (germline): SGHDT, YYEEEE. CDR3 sequence reads: CASSFQGWETQYF. The CDR3 nucleotides read TGTGCCAGCAGCTTTCAGGGATGGGAGACCCAGTACTTC. The full variable domain, with the rest looked up from reference TRBV5-6 and TRBJ2-5, is DAGVTQSPTHLIKTRGQQVTLRCSPKSGHDTVSWYQQALGQGPQFIFQYYEEEERQRGNFPDRFSGHQFPNYSSELNVNALLLGDSALYLCASSFQGWETQYFGPGTRLLVL.

The chain carries TRBV5-1 and TRBJ1-2; D is possibly TRBD1 (5 bases). CDR1 is SGHRS and CDR2 is YFSETQ in the germline V gene. V gave up 0 bases and J gave up 2 bases, with 14 bases separating them. The CDR3 runs 16 residues. DNA for the CDR3: TGCGCCAGCAGCTTGGGACCCTACAGGCCCAACTATGGCTACACCTTC. Translation: CASSLGPYRPNYGYTF.

CDR3 residues: CASSFSGGSVGYTF. The CDR3 nucleotides are TGTGCCAGCAGTTTTTCGGGGGGTTCGGTTGGCTACACCTTC. The chain is built from TRBV6-6 and TRBJ1-2; perhaps TRBD1 as D (5 bases). The CDR3 is made up of 14 amino acids. V dropped 4 bases and J dropped 7 bases, with 16 bases sitting between them. Germline CDR1 is MNHNY and CDR2 is SVGAGI (reference sequence).

The V gene is TRBV5-1, the J gene TRBJ2-1; 11 bases match TRBD1. The CDR3 length is 15 residues. V shed 3 bases and J 4 bases; nucleotides not matched to a gene: 3. From germline, CDR1 is SGHRS and CDR2 YFSETQ. The CDR3 bases are TGCGCCAGCAGCTCGGGACAGGGGGGATACAATGAGCAGTTCTTC. Translated, it gives CASSSGQGGYNEQFF.

In its sample, this clone was seen a few times. The CDR3 loop reads CASSQETDSLSYEQYF. The CDR3 nucleotides are TGCGCCAGCAGCCAAGAGACTGACAGCCTCTCCTACGAGCAGTACTTC. This chain connects TRBV4-3 to TRBJ2-7, with a possible D match to TRBD1 (5 bases). The CDR3 has 16 amino acids. Trimming left V 0 bases short and J 0 bases short, with 12 bases between. In germline, CDR1 is LGHNA, CDR2 YSLEER.

This chain uses TRBV5-1 with TRBJ2-3; 7 nucleotides align to TRBD2. This CDR3 has 15 amino acids. With 2 bases clipped from V and 0 bases from J, the junction kept 3 bases outside the gene matches. The germline CDR1 and CDR2 sequences are SGHRS and YFSETQ. The CDR3 loop is CASSFQRGSTDTQYF. CDR3 sequence (DNA): TGCGCCAGCAGCTTTCAGCGGGGTAGCACAGATACGCAGTATTTT.

The chain employs TRBV7-9 and TRBJ1-1, with 7 bases matching TRBD1. The CDR3 spans 15 residues. Germline-derived CDR1 and CDR2 are SEHNR and FQNEAQ (reference sequence). V was clipped by 1 base and J by 4 bases; unmatched bases: 6. The CDR3, as DNA: TGTGCCAGCAGCTTAGGAGGGGGCGTCGGCACTGAAGCTTTCTTT. Encoded protein: CASSLGGGVGTEAFF.

This clone was seen more than once but under ten times. This chain uses TRBV4-1 with TRBJ2-4; the D is unclear. The CDR3 extends over 13 amino acids. Germline V gene data show CDR1 as MGHRA and CDR2 as YSYEKL. Trimming took 0 bases from V and 6 from J, leaving 6 bases between them. The CDR3 DNA follows: TGCGCCAGCAGCCAAGAGGGCTTAAACATTCAGTACTTC. It translates to CASSQEGLNIQYF.

The chain employs TRBV4-3 and TRBJ2-7, with a possible D match to TRBD2 (5 bases). Germline assignment: CDR1 LGHNA and CDR2 YSLEER. V lost 1 base and J 6 bases, leaving 13 bases between the germline ends. The CDR3 loop spans 14 amino acids. The CDR3 is CASSQASSYSEQYF. CDR3 DNA sequence: TGCGCCAGCAGCCAAGCTAGCTCGTATAGCGAGCAGTACTTC.

The chain carries TRBV19 and TRBJ1-3; D might be TRBD1 (5 bases). V was shortened by 5 bases and J by 2 bases, with 16 bases between the two germline ends. The CDR3 runs 16 residues. Per germline, CDR1 LNHDA and CDR2 SQIVND (reference sequence). In nucleotides, the CDR3 is TGTGCCAGTAGTGCATCCCAGGGAATACCTGGAAACACCATATATTTT. Protein product: CASSASQGIPGNTIYF. Filled out from reference TRBV19 and TRBJ1-3, the complete variable domain reads DGGITQSPKYLFRKEGQNVTLSCEQNLNHDAMYWYRQDPGQGLRLIYYSQIVNDFQKGDIAEGYSVSREKKESFPLTVTSAQKNPTAFYLCASSASQGIPGNTIYFGEGSWLTVV.

This clone has a handful of counts. V is TRBV6-5 and J is TRBJ1-3; no clear D gene. Germline CDR1 is MNHEY and CDR2 is SVGAGI. This CDR3 region has 11 residues. V lost 10 bases to trimming and J lost 6 bases, with 10 bases between them. CDR3 coding DNA: TGTGCCACCCGCGGCGTAAACACCATATATTTT. Its protein product is CATRGVNTIYF.

The J gene is TRBJ2-3, the V gene TRBV6-1, with TRBD1 matching 7 bases. This CDR3 has 14 amino acids. Germline V gene lookup returns CDR1 MNHNS and CDR2 SASEGT. V gave up 1 base and J gave up 4 bases; unmatched junction bases: 2. CDR3 region: CASSEGQGADTQYF. DNA for the CDR3: TGTGCCAGCAGTGAAGGACAGGGCGCAGATACGCAGTATTTT.

V and J are TRBV29-1 and TRBJ2-3; TRBD2 might be the D (5 bases). The CDR3 is 15 amino acids. Germline V lookup: CDR1 SQVTM, CDR2 ANQGSEA. Deletions cut 4 bases from V and 3 bases from J, with 17 bases between. CDR3 nucleotide sequence: TGCAGCGTTGTTGGGAGCGACGATCTAACAGATACGCAGTATTTT. Translating gives CSVVGSDDLTDTQYF.

The rearrangement joins TRBV30 to TRBJ1-3; no clear D. V was trimmed by 5 bases and J by 4 bases, leaving 24 bases between them. CDR3 length: 17 residues. From germline, CDR1 is GTSNPN and CDR2 SVGIG (reference sequence). CDR3 DNA: TGTGCCTGGTCGCGTCGAAGGGAAGCGGCGTCGGGAAACACCATATATTTT. It translates to CAWSRRREAASGNTIYF.

V usage is TRBV7-3 and J usage is TRBJ1-2; 9 positions agree with TRBD1. Per the germline V gene, CDR1 is SGHTA and CDR2 is FQGTGA. V was pared by 5 bases and J by 8 bases, with 6 bases of the junction left unmatched. This CDR3 spans 13 amino acids. The CDR3 DNA reads TGTGCCAGCAGCAAGGGACAGGGTGAAGGCTACACCTTC. Its protein is CASSKGQGEGYTF.

The V and J genes are TRBV6-5 and TRBJ2-1; D unclear. The germline V gene has CDR1 MNHEY and CDR2 SVGAGI. The CDR3 has 15 residues. V lost 2 bases and J lost 2, with 10 bases in between. CDR3 coding DNA: TGTGCCAGCAGTTACGATGGGCAGACCTACAATGAGCAGTTCTTC. Amino acids: CASSYDGQTYNEQFF.